These T cell receptor beta chains were read from a single sample in a study of Tregs in tolerant kidney transplant recipients. The table came from immunoSEQ multiplex PCR; TCRdb's copy has only in-frame clones and leaves some out. This table has tens of thousands of clones, roughly 93% appearing once. The sample here was CD4+ T cells from blood (PBMCs), taken 12 months after the transplant. These receptors all stem from a human patient who received a combined kidney and bone marrow transplant. Some T cells may arise from the graft donor. Both conserved end residues are part of each CDR3. The D gene is left open where the match is weak. Size values are once, few and many counts, or a class for expanded clones, and some rows have none.

DNA,CDR3,D,V,J,size
TGTGCCAGCAGCGACCGGACTAGCGGGATATACAATGAGCAGTTCTTC,CASSDRTSGIYNEQFF,TRBD2,TRBV9,TRBJ2-1,.
TGCGCCAGCAGCTCGGGTCAGGGGGGGAACACTGAAGCTTTCTTT,CASSSGQGGNTEAFF,TRBD1,TRBV5-1,TRBJ1-1,.
TGTGCCAGCAGTGAATCGCAGAGGGCAACTAATGAAAAACTGTTTTTT,CASSESQRATNEKLFF,.,TRBV2,TRBJ1-4,.
TGTGCCAGCAGGCAGGTAGATACGCAGTATTTT,CASRQVDTQYF,.,TRBV2,TRBJ2-3,.
TGTGCCAGCAGTGACAGGGGAAACACTGAAGCTTTCTTT,CASSDRGNTEAFF,.,TRBV6-1,TRBJ1-1,.
TGTGCCAGCAGCTCTTGGACTAGCGGGGGCGCGAGAAGATTGGAGCAGTACTTC,CASSSWTSGGARRLEQYF,TRBD2,TRBV5-4,TRBJ2-7,once
TGTGGTACTACGGACAGGGAAGACCAGCCCCAGCATTTT,CGTTDREDQPQHF,TRBD1,TRBV12-5,TRBJ1-5,.
TGTGCCAGCAGCCAAGGACAACTAGCGGAAGAGACTCAGTACTTC,CASSQGQLAEETQYF,TRBD2,TRBV4-2,TRBJ2-5,.
TGTGCCAGCAGCGTAGACGGGGGGGGCCTCTCTGGGGCCAACGTCCTGACTTTC,CASSVDGGGLSGANVLTF,TRBD2,TRBV9,TRBJ2-6,once
TGTGCCAGCAGCTCCAGGGTTGGCAATGAGCAGTTCTTC,CASSSRVGNEQFF,.,TRBV7-9,TRBJ2-1,once
TGTGCCAGCACCAGCCGGGGACTAGCGGGAGGCGAGCAGTACTTC,CASTSRGLAGGEQYF,TRBD2,TRBV2,TRBJ2-7,few
TGCGCCAGCAGCTTGGTCGGGGATAGCAATCAGCCCCAGCATTTT,CASSLVGDSNQPQHF,.,TRBV5-1,TRBJ1-5,few
TGTGCCAGCAGCTTTATTGTCGGAGCAGGGGCCAAAAACATTCAGTACTTC,CASSFIVGAGAKNIQYF,.,TRBV11-3,TRBJ2-4,.
TGTGCCAGCAGTTACCGCAGGCCCTCTGGAAACACCATATATTTT,CASSYRRPSGNTIYF,.,TRBV6-6,TRBJ1-3,few
TGCGCCAGCAGCTCTACGGGGGTGAACGAGCAGTACTTC,CASSSTGVNEQYF,.,TRBV5-1,TRBJ2-7,.
TGCGCCAGCAGCTTGGTTCTGTACACGAACACCGGGGAGCTGTTTTTT,CASSLVLYTNTGELFF,.,TRBV5-1,TRBJ2-2,.
TGTGCCAGCAGAATCAAACCCGGGACTAGCGGTCGCGGGGAGCTGTTTTTT,CASRIKPGTSGRGELFF,TRBD2,TRBV7-9,TRBJ2-2,.
TGTGCCAGCAGTTCTAGCGGGAGGGCCCGGGAGACCCAGTACTTC,CASSSSGRARETQYF,TRBD2,TRBV7-2,TRBJ2-5,.
TGCGCCAGCAGCGGCCCCAGCGGGGGGGCCCTGCAGTTCTTC,CASSGPSGGALQFF,TRBD2,TRBV5-1,TRBJ2-1,.
TGCGCCAGCAGCTTGGGGACAGCTACCTATGGCTACACCTTC,CASSLGTATYGYTF,.,TRBV5-1,TRBJ1-2,once
TGTGCCAGCAGCTTACGGGGGACTAGCAGGGATACGCAGTATTTT,CASSLRGTSRDTQYF,TRBD2,TRBV11-3,TRBJ2-3,.
TGTGCCAGCAGCTCGCGAACTGAAGCTTTCTTT,CASSSRTEAFF,.,TRBV5-6,TRBJ1-1,.
TGTGCCAGTAGCGACCCTCTAGCGGGGGGTAACACCGGGGAGCTGTTTTTT,CASSDPLAGGNTGELFF,TRBD2,TRBV19,TRBJ2-2,once
TGTGCCAGCAGCACGCAGCCAAGACACAGGCACGAGCAGTACTTC,CASSTQPRHRHEQYF,.,TRBV21-1,TRBJ2-7,.
TGTGCCAGCAGCTTAGGTCAGACTGGAAACACCATATATTTT,CASSLGQTGNTIYF,.,TRBV7-9,TRBJ1-3,few
TGTGCCAGCAGCCCGAAATACGGGACAGTCCAAGAGACCCAGTACTTC,CASSPKYGTVQETQYF,TRBD1,TRBV11-2,TRBJ2-5,.
TGTGCCAGCAGCTTAAGGGGCACCGGGACAGGGGAGTACAATGAGCAGTTCTTC,CASSLRGTGTGEYNEQFF,TRBD1,TRBV7-3,TRBJ2-1,.
TGTGCTAGTGGTCGGGGGGCCGCCGGGGAGCTGTTTTTT,CASGRGAAGELFF,.,TRBV12-5,TRBJ2-2,.
TGTGCCAGCAGCGTAGCCCACCAGGGGAGGGCCAATAATGAGCAGTTCTTC,CASSVAHQGRANNEQFF,.,TRBV9,TRBJ2-1,.
TGTGCCAGCAGCCAAGTAGGTCTAGCTGGCGAGCAGTACTTC,CASSQVGLAGEQYF,.,TRBV14,TRBJ2-7,.
TGTGCCAGCTCTATTAGGAATCAGGGGCGCAAGAAGAACACTGAAGCTTTCTTT,CASSIRNQGRKKNTEAFF,.,TRBV11-2,TRBJ1-1,.
TGTGCCAGCAGCTTACACCTGGCAGGGGCGTACACTGAAGCTTTCTTT,CASSLHLAGAYTEAFF,.,TRBV7-9,TRBJ1-1,few
TGTGCCAGTCTTTCGACTAGCAAGCAGTACTTC,CASLSTSKQYF,TRBD2,TRBV25-1,TRBJ2-7,.
TGTGCCAGCAGTTCAGGGGTGTACACTGAAGCTTTCTTT,CASSSGVYTEAFF,.,TRBV6-5,TRBJ1-1,.
TGTGCCAGCAGCCAAGAACGGCTAGCGGGAGCGTACTCCTACAATGAGCAGTTCTTC,CASSQERLAGAYSYNEQFF,TRBD2,TRBV14,TRBJ2-1,.
TGTGCCAGCAGCTTGAGTGGCAGGCAATACGAGCAGTACTTC,CASSLSGRQYEQYF,.,TRBV5-6,TRBJ2-7,.
TGTGCCAGCAGTACCCGGGACAGGCAGTACTTC,CASSTRDRQYF,TRBD1,TRBV6-5,TRBJ2-7,.
TGTGCCAGCTCTTCGTTACCTTCGACTAGCGGGGGGGGCTCCTACGAGCAGTACTTC,CASSSLPSTSGGGSYEQYF,TRBD2,TRBV18,TRBJ2-7,.
TGTGCCAGTAGTATACATCGGGGGGCACTAGGGGAAAAACTGTTTTTT,CASSIHRGALGEKLFF,.,TRBV19,TRBJ1-4,.
TGTGCCAGCAGCCCCCGCGGGACTAGCGGGAGGGCCGGAGATACGCAGTATTTT,CASSPRGTSGRAGDTQYF,TRBD2,TRBV9,TRBJ2-3,.
TGTGCCAGCAGTTATCGACAGGGTTTTTCACCCCTCCACTTT,CASSYRQGFSPLHF,TRBD1,TRBV6-6,TRBJ1-6,.
TGTGCCAGCAGCTTAGCCAGCGGGAGTACGAATGAGCAGTTCTTC,CASSLASGSTNEQFF,TRBD2,TRBV7-2,TRBJ2-1,.
TGTGCCAGCTCACCCTTGACTAGCGTGATAGACGAGCAGTACTTC,CASSPLTSVIDEQYF,TRBD2,TRBV18,TRBJ2-7,.
TGTGCCTGGAGTGCAGGACAGGGCGAGCAGTACTTC,CAWSAGQGEQYF,TRBD1,TRBV30,TRBJ2-7,.
TGTGCCAGCAGCTTAGACGGGATAAACACCGGGGAGCTGTTTTTT,CASSLDGINTGELFF,.,TRBV7-7,TRBJ2-2,.
TGCGCCAGCAGCCAAGGGCAGGGCCCAGATACGCAGTATTTT,CASSQGQGPDTQYF,.,TRBV4-3,TRBJ2-3,.
TGCGCCAGCAGCCAAGTGGCCCGGCGGGAGCCCACCTACGAGCAGTACTTC,CASSQVARREPTYEQYF,TRBD2,TRBV4-1,TRBJ2-7,.
TGTGCCAGCAGTTTATCTCCAGGCCTAGCCAAAAACATTCAGTACTTC,CASSLSPGLAKNIQYF,.,TRBV27,TRBJ2-4,once
TGTGCCAGCAGCTTCGGGCGAGGGGGCATTGGAAACACCATATATTTT,CASSFGRGGIGNTIYF,TRBD1,TRBV5-6,TRBJ1-3,few
TGTGCCTGGGTCCTAGCGGGGGGGCAGAATGAGCAGTTCTTC,CAWVLAGGQNEQFF,TRBD2,TRBV30,TRBJ2-1,.
TGTGCCATCAGTGAGTCCTCCAGGGGGCATAATTCACCCCTCCACTTT,CAISESSRGHNSPLHF,TRBD1,TRBV10-3,TRBJ1-6,few
TGCGCCAGCAGCCAAGTAGACAGGGCCTCTGAAGCTTTCTTT,CASSQVDRASEAFF,TRBD1,TRBV4-3,TRBJ1-1,.
TGTGCCAGCAGCTTAGGGAGCCGTCGAGAGACCCAGTACTTC,CASSLGSRRETQYF,.,TRBV7-2,TRBJ2-5,.